A single sample gave rise to the 24 T cell receptor beta chains below, sequenced in a study of T cells in Graves' hyperthyroidism and ophthalmopathy. The CDR3 regions of TCR beta were amplified from RNA transcripts. A first-round RT-PCR of the TCR CDR3 used the HTBI primer set. TCRdb recomputed calls from the multiplex PCR reads with MiXCR, one row per CDR3 protein. The sample records a few hundred thousand distinct CDR3 sequences, 15% to 20% being singletons. The material sequenced was blood. These TCRs come from a man aged 18-30 years with Graves' ophthalmopathy.

This clonotype showed up many times. This rearrangement joins TRBV10-2 to TRBJ2-2; 9 bases line up with TRBD2. There are 16 residues in the CDR3. Germline CDR1 WSHSY, CDR2 SAAADI. J gave up 5 bases and V 0 bases, and 4 bases lay outside the gene matches. The DNA for the CDR3 is TGCGCCAGCAGTGAGTCAGGCCTAGCGGGGACCGGGGAGCTGTTTTTT. Residues: CASSESGLAGTGELFF.

The chain employs TRBV7-3 and TRBJ1-2; tentative D call: TRBD1 (6 bases). Per germline, CDR1 SGHTA and CDR2 FQGTGA. The CDR3 totals 14 residues. Trimming shortened V by 0 bases and J by 8 bases, and 13 bases separated the two germline ends. The CDR3 sequence is CASSLTPTGRGYTF. The CDR3 bases are TGTGCCAGCAGCTTAACCCCGACAGGACGAGGCTACACCTTC.

This clonotype was seen many times. J is TRBJ1-1 and V is TRBV28; possibly TRBD1 for D (6 bases). There are 14 residues in the CDR3. V gave up 5 bases and J gave up 1 base, with 11 bases separating them. Germline CDR1 MDHEN, CDR2 SYDVKM. The CDR3 reads CASSPGTPNTEAFF. The CDR3 DNA follows: TGTGCCAGCAGTCCCGGGACACCGAACACTGAAGCTTTCTTT.

This clonotype was detected many times. V usage is TRBV11-2 and J usage is TRBJ2-7, with TRBD2 as a possible D gene (5 bases). This CDR3 has 14 amino acids. Trimming shortened V by 5 bases and J by 2 bases, and 13 bases separated the two germline ends. Germline-derived CDR1 and CDR2 are SGHAT and FQNNGV. CDR3 in DNA: TGTGCCAGCAGCCCCGGGGTGGGTCCCTACGAGCAGTACTTC. Encoded protein: CASSPGVGPYEQYF.

This clonotype was observed at least ten times. This chain links TRBV2 with TRBJ1-5; unclear D gene. The V end lost 8 bases, the J end lost 5 bases, and 7 bases lay between the germline ends. The CDR3 covers 11 residues. The germline V gene has CDR1 SNHLY and CDR2 FYNNEI. CDR3 DNA: TGTGCCAGCGGCAAGCATCAGCCCCAGCATTTT. Protein: CASGKHQPQHF.

This clonotype was recorded at least ten times. The chain carries TRBV7-2 and TRBJ1-1; no definite D call. Germline V gene lookup returns CDR1 SGHTA and CDR2 FQGNSA. With 2 bases removed from V and 1 base from J, the gap between germline ends came to 5 bases. The CDR3 totals 13 residues. Written as DNA, the CDR3 is TGTGCCAGCAGCTTAAGGAAGAACACTGAAGCTTTCTTT. Translating it yields CASSLRKNTEAFF.

This clonotype was seen only a few times. The chain has TRBV7-6 and TRBJ1-6, with D unclear. V lost 5 bases and J 0 bases, leaving 14 bases between the germline ends. This CDR3 has 17 amino acids. Germline CDR1 reads SGHVS; CDR2 reads FNYEAQ. CDR3 amino acids: CASSPRGVSSYNSPLHF. In DNA form, the CDR3 reads TGTGCCAGCAGCCCCCGCGGGGTGAGCTCCTATAATTCACCCCTCCACTTT.

This clonotype came up many times. The chain has TRBV10-3 and TRBJ1-5, with D perhaps matching TRBD1 (5 bases). The CDR3 loop spans 15 amino acids. Germline CDR1 is ENHRY and CDR2 is SYGVKD. With 1 base removed from V and 0 bases from J, the gap between germline ends came to 7 bases. CDR3 sequence (DNA): TGTGCCATCAGTGAGTGGGGCAGTAGCAATCAGCCCCAGCATTTT. It encodes CAISEWGSSNQPQHF.

This clonotype was seen many times. This chain connects TRBV3-1 to TRBJ2-2; D gene ambiguous. Trimming left V 1 base short and J 5 bases short, with 5 bases between. The CDR3 runs 13 residues. CDR1 and CDR2 (germline): LGHDT, YNNKEL (reference sequence). CDR3 sequence: CASSQALTGELFF. For the CDR3, the DNA is TGTGCCAGCAGCCAAGCCTTGACCGGGGAGCTGTTTTTT.

This clonotype was seen more than once but under ten times. The chain recombines TRBV12-3 or TRBV12-4 with TRBJ1-2, with D uncertain. The CDR3 is 14 amino acids. With 2 bases removed from V and 2 bases from J, the gap between germline ends came to 9 bases. The CDR3 loop reads CASSLRSANYGYTF. The DNA of the CDR3 is TGTGCCAGCAGTTTAAGGTCGGCGAACTATGGCTACACCTTC.

Ten or more counts support this clonotype. The chain is built from TRBV6-1 and TRBJ1-2, with D maybe TRBD1 (5 bases). The germline V gene encodes CDR1 MNHNS and CDR2 SASEGT. The CDR3 is made up of 15 amino acids. V was pared by 2 bases and J by 6 bases, with 16 bases between. The CDR3 nucleotides read TGTGCCAGCAGTGAACCCGGGACCCCTTGGGATGGCTACACCTTC. It encodes CASSEPGTPWDGYTF.

This clonotype turned up a few times. The chain carries TRBV6-1 and TRBJ1-3; a weak D match, TRBD1 (5 bases). Trimming removed 10 bases from V and 0 bases from J, with 16 bases in between. Germline V gene data show CDR1 as MNHNS and CDR2 as SASEGT. The CDR3 is 15 residues long. This chain's CDR3 is CATWGEDHSGNTIYF. In nucleotides, the CDR3 is TGTGCCACATGGGGGGAAGACCACTCTGGAAACACCATATATTTT.

The rearrangement joins TRBV6-1 to TRBJ1-5; D gene unclear. This CDR3 comprises 11 residues. Germline lookup yields CDR1 MNHNS and CDR2 SASEGT. The V end was cut by 8 bases, the J end by 3 bases, with 5 bases between. For the CDR3, the DNA is TGTGCCAGCGGGGTCAATCAGCCCCAGCATTTT. As protein: CASGVNQPQHF.

The V call is TRBV6-5, the J call TRBJ2-3; D call uncertain. The CDR3 length is 14 residues. Deletions cut 2 bases from V and 1 base from J, with 7 bases between. CDR1 is MNHEY and CDR2 is SVGAGI in the germline V gene. The DNA for the CDR3 is TGTGCCAGCAGTTACACGTCGGGCACAGATACGCAGTATTTT. Translated: CASSYTSGTDTQYF.

V is TRBV9 and J is TRBJ2-2; TRBD2 matches 8 bases. Germline values: CDR1 SGDLS, CDR2 YYNGEE. The V and J ends lost 0 bases and 1 base, in that order; junction bases with no gene match: 5. The CDR3 is 17 amino acids. The CDR3 DNA follows: TGTGCCAGCAGCGTAGCTACTAGCGGTGTGAACACCGGGGAGCTGTTTTTT. Translated: CASSVATSGVNTGELFF.

This clonotype was seen just once. The genes are TRBV7-2 and TRBJ2-7, with a tentative D call TRBD2 (6 bases). V lost 1 base and J 2 bases, leaving 12 bases between the germline ends. CDR1 is SGHTA and CDR2 is FQGNSA in the germline V gene. This CDR3 comprises 15 residues. CDR3 nucleotide sequence: TGTGCCAGCAGCTTAGGGAGGGTATCCACCTACGAGCAGTACTTC. Residues: CASSLGRVSTYEQYF.

The chain carries TRBV12-3 or TRBV12-4 and TRBJ1-5; tentative D call: TRBD1 (6 bases). The V end was cut by 6 bases, the J end by 8 bases, with 20 bases between. This CDR3 is built from 15 residues. In DNA, the CDR3 is TGTGCCAGCAGCCCAGGGGCAGGGCATAGCGAGCCCCAGCATTTT. Amino acids: CASSPGAGHSEPQHF.

V is TRBV18 and J is TRBJ1-3; possibly TRBD1 for D (6 bases). V was cut by 3 bases and J by 4 bases, with 13 bases left in between. The CDR3 contains 15 residues. Germline CDR1 is KGHSH and CDR2 is LQKENI. CDR3 protein: CASSPVGGRGNTIYF. In DNA form, the CDR3 reads TGTGCCAGCTCACCGGTTGGGGGGCGCGGAAACACCATATATTTT.

V and J are TRBV6-2 or TRBV6-3 and TRBJ1-1, with 11 bases matching TRBD1. Trimming cost V 0 bases and J 5 bases; bases outside gene matches: 5. The CDR3 runs to 16 residues. Germline loops: CDR1 MNHEY, CDR2 SVGEGT. CDR3 DNA: TGTGCCAGCAGTTACTCTTGGACAGGGGGCCGAACTGAAGCTTTCTTT. It encodes CASSYSWTGGRTEAFF.

This clonotype came up many times. The J gene is TRBJ1-1, the V gene TRBV20-1; D is perhaps TRBD1 (5 bases). Germline assignment: CDR1 DFQATT and CDR2 SNEGSKA (reference sequence). The CDR3 runs 15 residues. Trimming pared 2 bases from V and 6 bases from J, leaving 19 bases between. The DNA for the CDR3 is TGCAGTGCTAGATGGGGGGAGGGAGTGAGGGCTGAAGCTTTCTTT. Translation gives CSARWGEGVRAEAFF.

This clonotype has at least ten counts. The genes are TRBV12-3 or TRBV12-4 and TRBJ1-4, with unresolved D. This CDR3 has 13 residues. V lost 2 bases and J 8 bases, leaving 9 bases between the germline ends. DNA for the CDR3: TGTGCCAGCAGTTTATCCCATGTCGAAAAACTGTTTTTT. As protein: CASSLSHVEKLFF.

This rearrangement joins TRBV10-2 to TRBJ2-7, with TRBD2 identical over 11 bases. Trimming cost V 8 bases and J 2 bases; bases outside gene matches: 5. The germline CDR1 and CDR2 sequences are WSHSY and SAAADI. This CDR3 has 14 residues. The DNA of the CDR3 is TGCGCCAGCCGCCTAGCGGGGGGAACCTACGAGCAGTACTTC. Translated: CASRLAGGTYEQYF.

This clonotype was seen more than once but under ten times. The chain has TRBV4-1 and TRBJ1-3; TRBD1 matches 7 bases. V gave up 0 bases and J gave up 2 bases; unmatched junction bases: 7. CDR3 length: 17 amino acids. In germline, CDR1 is MGHRA, CDR2 YSYEKL. The CDR3 sequence is CASSQEGTTGTGNTIYF. DNA for the CDR3: TGCGCCAGCAGCCAAGAGGGTACGACAGGGACTGGAAACACCATATATTTT.

A few counts support this clonotype. The rearrangement joins TRBV6-2 or TRBV6-3 to TRBJ2-7; 8 bases map to TRBD1. The germline V gene encodes CDR1 MNHEY and CDR2 SVGEGT. Trimming removed 0 bases from V and 3 bases from J; junction bases left unmatched: 4. The CDR3 is 15 residues long. CDR3 sequence: CASSYSGDRFYEQYF. The CDR3 coding sequence is TGTGCCAGCAGTTACTCGGGGGACAGGTTCTACGAGCAGTACTTC.